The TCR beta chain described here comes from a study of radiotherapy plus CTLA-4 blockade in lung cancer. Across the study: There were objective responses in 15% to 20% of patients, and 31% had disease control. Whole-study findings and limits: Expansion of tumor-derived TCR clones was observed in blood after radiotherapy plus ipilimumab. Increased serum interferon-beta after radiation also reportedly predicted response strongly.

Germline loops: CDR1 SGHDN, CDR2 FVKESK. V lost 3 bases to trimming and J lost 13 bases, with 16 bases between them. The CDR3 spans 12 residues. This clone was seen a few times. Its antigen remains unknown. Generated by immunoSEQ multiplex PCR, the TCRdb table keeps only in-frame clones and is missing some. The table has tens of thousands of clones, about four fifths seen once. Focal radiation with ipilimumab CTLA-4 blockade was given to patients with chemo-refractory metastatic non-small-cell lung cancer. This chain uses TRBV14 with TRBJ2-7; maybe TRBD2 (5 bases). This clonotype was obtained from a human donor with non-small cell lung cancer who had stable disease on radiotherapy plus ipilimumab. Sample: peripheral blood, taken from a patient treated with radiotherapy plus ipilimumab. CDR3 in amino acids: CASSQPPGGLYF. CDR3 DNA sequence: TGTGCCAGCAGCCAGCCCCCCGGCGGGTTATACTTC.